This T cell receptor (beta chain) was sequenced in a study of blood T cell repertoires in COVID-19. About the study: Whether acute or convalescent, the COVID-19 samples came from the United States, Italy and Spain. Nucleic acid was either cDNA or gDNA, and it came from T cells, B-cell-depleted T cells, or PBMCs.

Per the original methods: Estimates of nucleated cell counts were drawn from the amplification of reference gene primers. Sequenced by immunoSEQ multiplex PCR; TCRdb stores in-frame clones only, minus some. V, J and clone size derive from that table, while D and trimming were established from the DNA sequence. In the table there are about 150,000 clones, around 89% of which are singletons. The length of the CDR3 is 13 residues. Between the trimmed V and J ends, which lost 7 bases and 6 bases, there was a span of 12 bases. Germline V CDR1 and CDR2: SGHTA, FQGNSA. Material for sequencing was peripheral blood. This chain connects TRBV7-2 to TRBJ2-2, with D possibly being TRBD2 (5 bases). This receptor was obtained from a man aged 55 to 70 with active or convalescent COVID-19. CDR3 nucleotide sequence: TGTGCCAGCATGGGGAGATTGGCCGGGGAGCTGTTTTTT. Amino acid sequence: CASMGRLAGELFF.